Many counts were recorded for the clone carrying this TCR beta chain. Template material for TCR beta VDJ and CDR3 profiling consisted of genomic DNA. MiXCR, run by TCRdb on the reads, gives a single entry per CDR3 protein. The table shows 150,000 to 170,000 distinct CDR3 sequences, with approximately 52% occurring only once. This sample is drawn from a study of CD8+CD57+ T cells in acquired aplastic anemia. V lost 1 base and J lost 5; bases outside the gene matches: 2. The length of the CDR3 is 15 residues. Per germline, CDR1 SGHVS and CDR2 FQNEAQ. Patients included in sequencing had previously demonstrated CD8+CD57+ cell expansion by flow cytometry.

The clonotype comes from a human donor with aplastic anemia. This chain links TRBV7-8 with TRBJ2-2; TRBD1 matches 9 bases. The specimen was sorted CD4+, CD8+, or CD8+CD57+ T cells (not recorded which) from PBMCs. The CDR3 DNA is TGTGCCAGCAGCTTAGGGGACAGGGTGACCGGGGAGCTGTTTTTT. This gives the protein CASSLGDRVTGELFF.